This TCR beta chain was found in a study of human T cells and chemical hapten exposure. Study at large: All through the roughly 25-week study, the scalp of each patient received diphenylcyclopropenone doses weekly.

The sample's time point: patch test 2, 6 weeks after DPC sensitization. Treatment of the sample: therapeutic diphenylcyclopropenone sensitization with weekly scalp DPC. This clonotype occurred many times. The CDR3 length is 12 residues. The V gene end was trimmed by 9 bases and the J gene end by 9 bases; junction bases not matched to a gene: 6. From germline, CDR1 is MDHEN and CDR2 SYDVKM. TCRdb processed the RACE reads anew with MiXCR; each CDR3 protein has one entry. The table has about 54,000 distinct CDR3 sequences, 9.5% to 10% seen once. The sequence came from a woman in her 50s with alopecia areata. Some clones in this sample may be carry-over from other donors' samples. This chain links TRBV28 with TRBJ2-1, with 9 bases lining up with TRBD2. The specimen comprised whole blood, sampled in connection with sensitization to the hapten diphenylcyclopropenone (DPC). The CDR3 DNA reads as TGTGCCAGTTTAGCGGGAGCCAGTGAGCAGTTCTTC. This encodes CASLAGASEQFF.